Listed below are T cell receptor beta chains from one sample, sequenced in a study of HIV-infected patients and healthy controls. TCRdb re-called the 5' RACE reads through MiXCR, storing one row per CDR3 protein. The data hold around 16,000 distinct CDR3 sequences, with under 10% observed a single time. Sequenced sample: blood. The receptors were gathered from an adult in good health. CDR3s leave out the opening cysteine and the closing phenylalanine or tryptophan. Rows may omit the clone size; those that give it use once, few, many or a size class.

>TRBV14|many
ASSQEWSYGYT
>TRBV29-1|many
SVVPSGSNIQY
>TRBV27|medium-sized
ASKIAGGGQETQY
>TRBV28|many
ASRLGIGYQPQH
>TRBV12-3/TRBV12-4|NA
ASSSTGGTEAF
>TRBV19|many
ASSMGGNDGYT
>TRBV11-2|NA
ASSSPLAGGPNEQF
>TRBV7-2|many
ASSLVRLAVYNEQF
>TRBV27|medium-sized
ASSLLLAGAQEQF
>TRBV5-6|few
ASSSMGEDYGYT